A single sample gave rise to the 7 T cell receptor beta chains below, sequenced in a study of T cells in Graves' hyperthyroidism and ophthalmopathy. Amplified TCR beta CDR3 regions came from RNA transcripts. HTBI primers were used for first-round RT-PCR of the TCR CDR3. One entry per CDR3 protein results from TCRdb running MiXCR on the multiplex PCR reads. The table has hundreds of thousands of distinct CDR3 sequences, about 17% seen once. The sequenced sample consisted of blood. These receptors all come from a woman aged 45-65 years with Graves' hyperthyroidism that later progressed to Graves' ophthalmopathy.

This clonotype has only a few counts. Since no conserved phenylalanine or tryptophan closes the CDR3, a read error is the likely cause. The chain combines TRBV5-1 with TRBJ2-3; 7 bases agree with TRBD2. The CDR3 is 16 residues long. Trimming removed 0 bases from V and 2 bases from J; junction bases left unmatched: 6. Germline CDR1 SGHRS, CDR2 YFSETQ. CDR3 protein: CASSLARSGDTDTQYL. DNA of the CDR3: TGCGCCAGCAGCTTGGCCAGGAGCGGGGACACAGATACGCAGTATCTT.

This clonotype was picked up many times. The J gene is TRBJ2-7, the V gene TRBV2; no clear D. The CDR3 consists of 12 residues. The germline V gene encodes CDR1 SNHLY and CDR2 FYNNEI. The V end was cut by 2 bases, the J end by 4 bases, with 6 bases between. The CDR3 DNA sequence: TGTGCCAGCAGTGAAATAAGTTACGAGCAGTACTTC. It specifies CASSEISYEQYF.

This rearrangement joins TRBV2 to TRBJ1-1; D unresolved. The CDR3 runs 13 residues. CDR1 and CDR2 from the germline V gene are SNHLY and FYNNEI. The CDR3 spells CATMTDTNTEAFF. CDR3 in DNA: TGTGCGACTATGACGGATACGAACACTGAAGCTTTCTTT.

This clonotype was seen many times. This chain joins TRBV11-2 and TRBJ2-6, with D unresolved. Germline V gene data show CDR1 as SGHAT and CDR2 as FQNNGV. Trimming took off 3 bases at V and 0 bases at J, with 9 bases between the two ends. This CDR3 spans 16 amino acids. The CDR3 DNA follows: TGTGCCAGCAGCTTGGGTCCCTCCTCTGGGGCCAACGTCCTGACTTTC. It codes for CASSLGPSSGANVLTF.

This chain joins TRBV7-9 and TRBJ2-2; 7 bases match TRBD1. Germline CDR1 SEHNR, CDR2 FQNEAQ (reference sequence). The V and J ends lost 5 bases and 0 bases, in that order; junction bases with no gene match: 6. The length of the CDR3 is 16 residues. CDR3 region: CASSGPGTANTGELFF. The DNA for the CDR3 is TGTGCCAGCAGCGGCCCTGGGACAGCGAACACCGGGGAGCTGTTTTTT.

This clonotype occurred many times. This CDR3 reads CASSLVAGVDNEQFF. The CDR3 nucleotides read TGTGCCAGCAGCTTAGTAGCGGGGGTTGACAATGAGCAGTTCTTC. The chain uses TRBV13 and TRBJ2-1; 9 bases align to TRBD2. The germline CDR1 and CDR2 sequences are PRHDT and FYEKMQ (reference sequence). This CDR3 region has 15 residues. V shed 1 base, J shed 5 bases, and the junction held 3 bases outside the gene matches.

The sample holds a few counts of this clonotype. This chain links TRBV20-1 with TRBJ1-2; a possible D gene is TRBD1 (5 bases). Germline assignment: CDR1 DFQATT and CDR2 SNEGSKA (reference sequence). With 3 bases removed from V and 7 bases from J, the gap between germline ends came to 15 bases. The CDR3 extends over 13 amino acids. The DNA for the CDR3 is TGCAGTGCTAGGGACGGGGGTCCCGGTGGCTACACCTTC. Translation: CSARDGGPGGYTF.